One sample yielded the 5 T cell receptor beta chains listed below, sequenced in a study of T cells in Graves' hyperthyroidism and ophthalmopathy (dated by TCRdb to the late 2010s). To prepare the library, multiplex PCR was applied. Reads for this sample came from an Illumina HiSeq 2000. Amplification of TCR beta CDR3 regions was carried out from RNA transcripts. The first round of RT-PCR for the TCR CDR3 was performed with the HTBI primer set and the Qiagen OneStep RT-PCR kit. TCRdb itself trimmed the public reads at Q25 with fastp, ran MiXCR and retained productive beta chains. Each entry is one CDR3 protein sequence, shown with its most common DNA and genes. The sample includes fewer than 700,000 distinct CDR3 sequences, with 17% observed a single time. Under 20% of the sample is held by the ten biggest clonotypes. The sequencing input was blood. The source of these receptors is a woman in her late teens or twenties with Graves' ophthalmopathy.

There are a few counts of this clonotype. The chain uses TRBV18 and TRBJ1-2; D is ambiguous. With 3 bases removed from V and 8 bases from J, the gap between germline ends came to 16 bases. The CDR3 loop spans 14 amino acids. The germline V gene has CDR1 KGHSH and CDR2 LQKENI. CDR3 nucleotide sequence: TGTGCCAGCTCACCCCCCGGAGGCGTCGAGGGCTACACCTTC. This encodes CASSPPGGVEGYTF.

The V gene is TRBV20-1, the J gene TRBJ1-3; D gene unclear. This CDR3 region has 15 residues. Germline V gives CDR1 DFQATT, CDR2 SNEGSKA (reference sequence). V was shortened by 4 bases and J by 0 bases, with 13 bases between the two germline ends. CDR3 sequence reads: CSATNPRGSGNTIYF. The CDR3 nucleotides read TGCAGTGCTACGAACCCCCGGGGCTCTGGAAACACCATATATTTT.

This clonotype has ten or more counts. The chain carries TRBV28 and TRBJ2-7, with 8 bases lining up with TRBD2. CDR1 and CDR2 (germline): MDHEN, SYDVKM. This CDR3 spans 16 amino acids. The junction had 13 bases not matched to a gene; V was cut back by 5 bases and J by 4 bases. CDR3 nucleotides: TGTGCCAGCAGTCCCCTCTGGACTAGCCATTCGTACGAGCAGTACTTC. Protein product: CASSPLWTSHSYEQYF.

In its sample, this clonotype was seen many times. The gene calls are TRBV28 and TRBJ1-1; D is uncertain. CDR3 length equals 10 residues. Germline V lookup: CDR1 MDHEN, CDR2 SYDVKM. V shed 5 bases and J shed 8 bases, with 6 bases lying between them. The DNA for the CDR3 is TGTGCCAGCAGTACCCGGGAAGCTTTCTTT. Residues: CASSTREAFF.

This clonotype was picked up many times. The gene calls are TRBV13 and TRBJ2-1; 11 bases match TRBD2. There are 17 residues in the CDR3. J was trimmed by 0 bases and V by 4 bases; bases with no gene match: 5. Germline values: CDR1 PRHDT, CDR2 FYEKMQ (reference sequence). CDR3 residues: CASSSTTSGISYNEQFF. The CDR3 nucleotides are TGTGCCAGCAGCTCGACGACTAGCGGGATCTCCTACAATGAGCAGTTCTTC.